This TCR beta chain was observed in a study of blood T cells in healthy people across ages. About the study: The template switching approach captured approximately one barcoded beta molecule for every two T cells.

The table lists this clonotype with a few counts. The antigen is not known. A J-beta primer mix and a sample-barcoded 5' primer were used in a second PCR of about 6 to 12 cycles. One entry per CDR3 protein results from TCRdb running MiXCR on the 5' RACE reads. The table shows roughly 1,800,000 distinct CDR3 sequences, with less than 50% occurring only once. The CDR3 consists of 14 residues. The V end was cut by 6 bases, the J end by 7 bases, with 18 bases between. Germline V gives CDR1 MNHNY, CDR2 SVGAGI (reference sequence). Overall study results and limits: PBMCs left unsorted prevented a conclusive naive versus antigen-experienced comparison. Observed TCR beta diversity showed a strong correlation with the percentage of naive T cells as measured by flow cytometry. Long-lived donors exceeded aged donors in naive CD4+ cells and diversity.

The sequence came from a woman aged 40 to 55 in good health. Sequencing was performed on blood. The rearrangement joins TRBV6-6 to TRBJ2-5; D not resolved. The DNA of the CDR3 is TGTGCCAGCAGATCAGGCTTTTCCGAAGGGACCCAGTACTTC. It translates to CASRSGFSEGTQYF.